This T cell receptor (beta chain) came from a study of breast tumors, draining lymph nodes, adjacent tissues. The study, taken as a whole, reports: Tumors had less TCR diversity than lymph nodes, more than nontumor tissue.

V shed 5 bases and J shed 4 bases, with 14 bases lying between them. Looked up from germline, CDR1 is MNHEY and CDR2 is SVGAGI. The CDR3 is made up of 14 amino acids. The sample holds many counts of this clonotype. Its matching antigen is unknown. The lymph nodes were axillary draining lymph nodes from breast cancer patients. TCRdb re-analysed the multiplex PCR reads in MiXCR, keeping a single row per CDR3 protein. Of some 100,000 distinct CDR3 sequences listed, around 20% are singletons. Sequenced input: axillary lymph node tissue. The source is a female donor with breast cancer. Some clones in this sample may be carry-over from other donors' samples. The rearrangement links TRBV6-5 to TRBJ2-5, with D perhaps TRBD1 (5 bases). The CDR3 loop is CASSPPGIVETQYF. The CDR3 DNA follows: TGTGCCAGCAGTCCCCCAGGGATTGTAGAGACCCAGTACTTC.